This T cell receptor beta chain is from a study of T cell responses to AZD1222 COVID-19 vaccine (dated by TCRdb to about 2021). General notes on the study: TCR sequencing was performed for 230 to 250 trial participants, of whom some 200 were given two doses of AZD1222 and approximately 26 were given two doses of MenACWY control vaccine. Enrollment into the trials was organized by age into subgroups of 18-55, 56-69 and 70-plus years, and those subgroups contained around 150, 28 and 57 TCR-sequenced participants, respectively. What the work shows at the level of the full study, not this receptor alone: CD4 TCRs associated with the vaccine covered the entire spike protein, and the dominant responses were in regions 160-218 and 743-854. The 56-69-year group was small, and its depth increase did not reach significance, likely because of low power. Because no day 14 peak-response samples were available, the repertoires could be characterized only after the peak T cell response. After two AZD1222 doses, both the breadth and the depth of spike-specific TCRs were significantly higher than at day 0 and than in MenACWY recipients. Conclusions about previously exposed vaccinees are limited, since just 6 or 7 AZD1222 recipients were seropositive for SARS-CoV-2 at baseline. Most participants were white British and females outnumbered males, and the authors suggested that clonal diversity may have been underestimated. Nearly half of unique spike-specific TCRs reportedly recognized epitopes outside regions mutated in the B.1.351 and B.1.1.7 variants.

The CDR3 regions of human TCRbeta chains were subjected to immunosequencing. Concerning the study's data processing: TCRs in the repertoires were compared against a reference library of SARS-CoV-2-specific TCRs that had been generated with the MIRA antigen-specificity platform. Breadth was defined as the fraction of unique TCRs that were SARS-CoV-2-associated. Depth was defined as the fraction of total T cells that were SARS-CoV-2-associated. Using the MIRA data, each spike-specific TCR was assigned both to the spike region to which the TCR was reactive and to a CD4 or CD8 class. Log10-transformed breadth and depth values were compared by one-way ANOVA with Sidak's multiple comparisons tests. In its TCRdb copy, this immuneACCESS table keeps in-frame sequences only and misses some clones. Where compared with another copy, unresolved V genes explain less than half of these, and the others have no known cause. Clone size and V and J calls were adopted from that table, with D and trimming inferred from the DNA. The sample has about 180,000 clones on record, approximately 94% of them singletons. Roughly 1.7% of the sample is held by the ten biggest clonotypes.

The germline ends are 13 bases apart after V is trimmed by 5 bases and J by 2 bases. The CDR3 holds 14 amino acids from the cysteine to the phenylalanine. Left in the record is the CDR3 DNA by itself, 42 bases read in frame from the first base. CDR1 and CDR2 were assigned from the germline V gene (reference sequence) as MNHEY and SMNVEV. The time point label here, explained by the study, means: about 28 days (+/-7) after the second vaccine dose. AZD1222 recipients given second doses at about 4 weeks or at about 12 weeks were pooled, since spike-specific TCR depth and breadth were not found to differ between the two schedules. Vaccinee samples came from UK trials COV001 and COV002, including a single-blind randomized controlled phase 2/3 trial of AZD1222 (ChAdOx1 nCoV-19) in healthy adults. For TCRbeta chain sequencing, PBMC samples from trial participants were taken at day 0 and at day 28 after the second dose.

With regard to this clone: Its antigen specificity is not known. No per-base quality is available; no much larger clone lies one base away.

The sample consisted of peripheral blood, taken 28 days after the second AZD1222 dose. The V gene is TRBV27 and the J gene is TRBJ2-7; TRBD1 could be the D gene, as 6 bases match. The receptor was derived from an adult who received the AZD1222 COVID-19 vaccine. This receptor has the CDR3 CASSKGGVTYEQYF. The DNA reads TGTGCCAGCAGTAAAGGGGGTGTTACCTACGAGCAGTACTTC.